Listed below are T cell receptor beta chains from one sample, sequenced in a study of T cell repertoires in cytomegalovirus infection. Each CDR3 protein gets one entry after TCRdb re-called the reads with MiXCR. The profile shows about 180,000 distinct CDR3 sequences, over 13% of them singletons. The sample consisted of PBMCs. These TCRs come from a human donor in good health (CMV status not recorded). Some clones in this sample may be carry-over from other donors' samples. Each CDR3 is given with its conserved first and last residue. A D gene is named only where the DNA matches it firmly. Some rows mark clone size as missing; the rest say once, few, many or name a class of expanded clone.

D gene	V gene	clone size	J gene	CDR3 protein	CDR3 DNA
TRBD1	TRBV29-1	NA	TRBJ2-5	CSVFQGVDRTQYF	TGCAGCGTTTTCCAGGGGGTGGACAGGACCCAGTACTTC
TRBD2	TRBV20-1	few	TRBJ2-7	CSARLAGGFSYEQYF	TGCAGTGCTAGACTAGCGGGAGGTTTCTCCTACGAGCAGTACTTC
NA	TRBV5-6	NA	TRBJ1-2	CASSLFPGTNNYGYTF	TGTGCCAGCAGTCTCTTCCCCGGGACAAACAACTATGGCTACACCTTC
NA	TRBV5-1	many	TRBJ1-1	CASSLGFGAGTEAFF	TGCGCCAGCAGCTTGGGGTTCGGGGCCGGGACTGAAGCTTTCTTT
TRBD1	TRBV25-1	NA	TRBJ1-1	CASSEPGGGNTEAFF	TGTGCCAGCAGTGAACCAGGGGGCGGGAACACTGAAGCTTTCTTT
TRBD1	TRBV11-1	many	TRBJ2-7	CASSFVGTGGAEQYF	TGTGCCAGCAGCTTTGTCGGGACAGGGGGAGCCGAGCAGTACTTC
TRBD2	TRBV29-1	few	TRBJ2-3	CSQITGGGDTQYF	TGCAGCCAAATAACGGGAGGTGGAGATACGCAGTATTTT
NA	TRBV5-1	few	TRBJ2-7	CASSLVPGPVSYEQYF	TGCGCCAGCAGCTTGGTCCCAGGACCGGTATCCTACGAGCAGTACTTC
NA	TRBV5-5	few	TRBJ2-5	CASSRDSGIQETQYF	TGTGCCAGCAGTCGGGACAGCGGGATCCAAGAGACCCAGTACTTC
NA	TRBV7-9	few	TRBJ1-1	CASSLEGVLNTEAFF	TGTGCCAGCAGCTTAGAAGGGGTGTTGAACACTGAAGCTTTCTTT
NA	TRBV29-1	few	TRBJ2-7	CSVEDWSGGYEQYF	TGCAGCGTTGAAGATTGGTCAGGGGGGTACGAGCAGTACTTC
NA	TRBV20-1	NA	TRBJ1-2	CSARVKTDYGYTF	TGCAGTGCTAGGGTAAAGACAGACTATGGCTACACCTTC
NA	TRBV27	NA	TRBJ2-7	CASSFIGDPAYEQYF	TGTGCCAGCAGTTTTATTGGGGACCCCGCCTACGAGCAGTACTTC
TRBD2	TRBV7-2	many	TRBJ2-7	CASSLASGTYEQYF	TGTGCCAGCAGCTTAGCTAGCGGGACCTACGAGCAGTACTTC
TRBD2	TRBV4-1	NA	TRBJ2-2	CAAGGGELFF	TGTGCCGCCGGGGGGGGGGAGCTGTTTTTT
NA	TRBV20-1	many	TRBJ1-6	CSARRPGVGGDWRRFTLHF	TGCAGTGCTAGAAGGCCTGGAGTAGGGGGGGATTGGCGGCGGTTCACCCTCCACTTT
TRBD2	TRBV10-3	NA	TRBJ2-2	CAIRGTSGKNTGELFF	TGTGCCATCAGGGGGACTAGCGGGAAGAACACCGGGGAGCTGTTTTTT
TRBD1	TRBV28	many	TRBJ1-5	CASSAPTGYSNQPQHF	TGTGCCAGCAGTGCCCCGACAGGGTACAGCAATCAGCCCCAGCATTTT
TRBD1	TRBV15	NA	TRBJ2-7	CAAKAGQGAHEQYF	TGTGCCGCCAAGGCGGGACAGGGGGCTCACGAGCAGTACTTC
NA	TRBV7-8	many	TRBJ2-7	CASRLHGTASEQYF	TGTGCCAGCAGACTTCATGGGACGGCTTCCGAGCAGTACTTC
NA	TRBV29-1	NA	TRBJ2-1	CSVEERNEQFF	TGCAGCGTTGAGGAGAGGAATGAGCAGTTCTTC
NA	TRBV12-3/TRBV12-4	many	TRBJ2-1	CATGTGNNEQFF	TGTGCCACCGGGACGGGAAACAATGAGCAGTTCTTC
NA	TRBV7-3	many	TRBJ2-3	CASSPGQAPGQDTQYF	TGTGCCAGCAGCCCCGGACAAGCCCCGGGGCAAGATACGCAGTATTTT
NA	TRBV14	few	TRBJ2-1	CASSHQRSSRYNEQFF	TGTGCCAGCAGCCACCAGCGGTCTAGCCGTTACAATGAGCAGTTCTTC
NA	TRBV12-3/TRBV12-4	many	TRBJ1-1	CASSFYVGGRAEAFF	TGTGCCAGCAGTTTTTATGTAGGGGGACGGGCTGAAGCTTTCTTT
NA	TRBV28	NA	TRBJ1-2	CASSLEGVGGYTF	TGTGCCAGCAGTTTAGAAGGGGTCGGTGGCTACACCTTC
NA	TRBV2	many	TRBJ2-7	CASRRGYEQYF	TGTGCCAGCAGGAGGGGCTACGAGCAGTACTTC
NA	TRBV12-3/TRBV12-4	few	TRBJ1-5	CASSGTQGNQPQHF	TGTGCCAGCAGCGGAACACAGGGCAATCAGCCCCAGCATTTT
TRBD1	TRBV20-1	NA	TRBJ2-7	CSASIPQGVTEQYF	TGCAGTGCTAGTATTCCACAGGGGGTTACCGAGCAGTACTTC
NA	TRBV7-9	few	TRBJ1-4	CASSLALTRGNEKLFF	TGTGCCAGCAGCTTAGCTCTGACAAGGGGTAATGAAAAACTGTTTTTT
TRBD1	TRBV6-5	many	TRBJ1-1	CASSRQGPTEAFF	TGTGCCAGCAGTCGACAGGGACCCACTGAAGCTTTCTTT
NA	TRBV2	few	TRBJ1-2	CASSERDGYTF	TGTGCCAGCAGTGAAAGGGATGGCTACACCTTC
NA	TRBV19	many	TRBJ1-1	CASSISPTRGKGTEAFF	TGTGCCAGTAGTATTTCCCCCACGCGCGGGAAGGGGACTGAAGCTTTCTTT